The 3 T cell receptor beta chains listed next were all sequenced from one sample in a study of early T cells in non-severe SARS-CoV-2 infection. TCRdb re-called the 5' RACE reads through MiXCR, storing one row per CDR3 protein. Found here are about 98,000 distinct CDR3 sequences, approximately 10% of them singletons; the top ten hold around 5.4%. Sequencing was done on a sample of whole blood. These receptor sequences come from an adult who was a healthcare worker with PCR-confirmed SARS-CoV-2 infection or an uninfected control (not recorded which).

The chain joins TRBV11-3 to TRBJ2-2, with D unresolved. Per the germline V gene, CDR1 is SGHNT and CDR2 is YENEEA. This CDR3 spans 14 amino acids. V shed 4 bases and J shed 7 bases, with 13 bases lying between them. CDR3 region: CASSSKFSVGELFF. CDR3 nucleotide sequence: TGTGCCAGCAGCTCTAAGTTCTCGGTCGGGGAGCTGTTTTTT. Variable domain in full (rest from reference TRBV11-3 and TRBJ2-2): EAGVVQSPRYKIIEKKQPVAFWCNPISGHNTLYWYLQNLGQGPELLIRYENEEAVDDSQLPKDRFSAERLKGVDSTLKIQPAELGDSAVYLCASSSKFSVGELFFGEGSRLTVL.

This clonotype was counted many times. The CDR3 protein is CASSLGITGAYGYTF. For the CDR3, the DNA is TGTGCCAGCAGCTTAGGAATTACAGGGGCCTATGGCTACACCTTC. V usage is TRBV7-9 and J usage is TRBJ1-2, with TRBD1 matching over 7 bases. With V trimmed by 1 base and J by 4 bases, 6 bases remained unmatched. Per the germline V gene, CDR1 is SEHNR and CDR2 is FQNEAQ (reference sequence). This CDR3 contains 15 residues.

This clonotype was counted once. This rearrangement joins TRBV3-1 to TRBJ2-4; 8 nucleotides align to TRBD2. Looked up from germline, CDR1 is LGHDT and CDR2 is YNNKEL (reference sequence). V lost 1 base and J lost 3; bases outside the gene matches: 5. The CDR3 extends over 16 amino acids. CDR3 region: CASSQVTAGVKNIQYF. The CDR3 nucleotides read TGTGCCAGCAGCCAAGTAACAGCGGGGGTCAAAAACATTCAGTACTTC.